This T cell receptor beta chain stems from a study of monozygotic twins with inflammatory bowel disease. Study-level findings and limits: Using the inverse Simpson index, IBD patients had lower TCRbeta diversity than healthy co-twins. Findings did not support one strong IBD-associated signal or clonotype.

In the case of this clonotype: Its antigen is unidentified.

CDR3 length: 15 residues. CDR1 and CDR2 from the germline V gene are MNHEY and SVGAGI. Incorporation of UMIs carrying a 6-nucleotide sample barcode was performed by template switching. TCRdb reanalyzed the 5' RACE reads, giving one entry per CDR3 protein sequence and no DNA. The sample has 200,000 to 250,000 distinct CDR3 sequences. The material sequenced was blood. V and J are TRBV6-5 and TRBJ1-1. The receptor was derived from a human donor with ulcerative colitis or Crohn's disease, or a healthy co-twin of an affected twin (not recorded which). The CDR3 spells CASSLGPEGNTEAFF.